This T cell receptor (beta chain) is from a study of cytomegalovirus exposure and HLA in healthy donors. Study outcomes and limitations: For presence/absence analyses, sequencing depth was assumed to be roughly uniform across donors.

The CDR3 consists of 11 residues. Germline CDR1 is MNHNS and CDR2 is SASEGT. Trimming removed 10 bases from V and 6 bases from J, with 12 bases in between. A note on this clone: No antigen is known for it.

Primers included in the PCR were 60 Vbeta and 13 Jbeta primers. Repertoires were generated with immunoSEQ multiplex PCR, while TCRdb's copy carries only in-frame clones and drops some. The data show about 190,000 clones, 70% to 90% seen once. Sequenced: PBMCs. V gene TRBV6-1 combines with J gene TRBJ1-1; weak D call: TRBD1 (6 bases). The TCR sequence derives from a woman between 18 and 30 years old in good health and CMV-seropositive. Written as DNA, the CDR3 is TGTGCCATCAGGTGGGGGCCTGAAGCTTTCTTT. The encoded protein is CAIRWGPEAFF.